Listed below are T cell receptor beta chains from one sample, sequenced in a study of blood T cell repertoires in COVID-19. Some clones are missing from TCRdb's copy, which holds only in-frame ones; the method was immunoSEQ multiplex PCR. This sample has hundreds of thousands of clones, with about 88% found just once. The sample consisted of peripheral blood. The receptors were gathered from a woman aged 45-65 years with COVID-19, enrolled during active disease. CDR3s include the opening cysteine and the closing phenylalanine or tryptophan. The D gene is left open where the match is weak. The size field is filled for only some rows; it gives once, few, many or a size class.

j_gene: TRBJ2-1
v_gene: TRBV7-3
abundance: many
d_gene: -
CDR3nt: TGTGCCAGCACCTCCGATGAGCAGTTCTTC
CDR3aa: CASTSDEQFF

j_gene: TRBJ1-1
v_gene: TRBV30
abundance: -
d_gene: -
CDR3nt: TGTGCCTGGAGTGTACGAGGAGGGACTGAAGCTTTCTTT
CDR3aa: CAWSVRGGTEAFF

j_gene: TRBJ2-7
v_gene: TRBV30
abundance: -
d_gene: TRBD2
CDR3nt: TGTGCCTTATCGCTAGCGGGGGACTCCTACGAGCAGTACTTC
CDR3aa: CALSLAGDSYEQYF

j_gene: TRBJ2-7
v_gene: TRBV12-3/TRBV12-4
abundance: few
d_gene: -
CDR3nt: TGTGCCAGCAGTTTAGGGCACGAGCAGTACTTC
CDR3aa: CASSLGHEQYF

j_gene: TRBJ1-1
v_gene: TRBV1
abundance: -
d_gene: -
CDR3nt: TGCACCAGCAGCCAAGACCCACGATCGGGGTGGGGCACTGAAGCTTTCTTT
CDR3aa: CTSSQDPRSGWGTEAFF

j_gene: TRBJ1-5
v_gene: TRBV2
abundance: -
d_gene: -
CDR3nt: TGTGCCAGCAGTGAAGCCCAACTTTACCAGCCCCAGCATTTT
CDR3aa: CASSEAQLYQPQHF

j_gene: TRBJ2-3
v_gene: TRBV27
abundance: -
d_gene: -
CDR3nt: TGTGCCAGCAGTCTAGACCGCGATACGCAGTATTTT
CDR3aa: CASSLDRDTQYF

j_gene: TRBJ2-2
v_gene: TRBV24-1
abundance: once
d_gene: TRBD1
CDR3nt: TGTGCCACCAGTGATTCACAGGGGGCGAACACCGGGGAGCTGTTTTTT
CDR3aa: CATSDSQGANTGELFF

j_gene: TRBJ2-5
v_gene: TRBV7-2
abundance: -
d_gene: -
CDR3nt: TGTGCCAGCAGCTTACGGAGGGATCAAGAGACCCAGTACTTC
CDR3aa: CASSLRRDQETQYF

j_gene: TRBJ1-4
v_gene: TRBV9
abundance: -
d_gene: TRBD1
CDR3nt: TGTGCCAGCAGCCCCACGACAGGGTTCAGCGAAAAACTGTTTTTT
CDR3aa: CASSPTTGFSEKLFF

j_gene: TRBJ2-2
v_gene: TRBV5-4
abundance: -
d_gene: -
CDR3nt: TGTGCCAGCAGCCTTGACCTAGCGAGTAGTACCGGGGAGCTGTTTTTT
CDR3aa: CASSLDLASSTGELFF

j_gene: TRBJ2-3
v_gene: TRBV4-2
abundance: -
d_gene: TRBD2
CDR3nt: TGTGCCAGCAGCCCTGCCAGCGGGGCTGGGACAGATACGCAGTATTTT
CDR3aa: CASSPASGAGTDTQYF

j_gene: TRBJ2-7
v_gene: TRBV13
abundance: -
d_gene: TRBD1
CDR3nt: TGTGCCAGCAGTCAAATAGGCCCCGGGACAGGGGGATCCTACGAGCAGTACTTC
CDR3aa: CASSQIGPGTGGSYEQYF

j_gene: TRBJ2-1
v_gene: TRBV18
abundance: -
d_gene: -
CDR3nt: TGTGCCAGCTCACCAATGGGGGCCGATGAGCAGTTCTTC
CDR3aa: CASSPMGADEQFF

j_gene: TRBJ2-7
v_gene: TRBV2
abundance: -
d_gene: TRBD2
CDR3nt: TGTGCCAGCAGTTTAGCGGGGGGTTCCTACGAGCAGTACTTC
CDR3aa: CASSLAGGSYEQYF

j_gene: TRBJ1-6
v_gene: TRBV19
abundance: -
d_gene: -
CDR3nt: TGTGCCAGTAGTATCTATCGGGGTACGAGTTCACCCCTCCACTTT
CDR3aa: CASSIYRGTSSPLHF

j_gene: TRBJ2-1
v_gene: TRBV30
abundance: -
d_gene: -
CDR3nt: TGTGCCTGGAGTGTACCCCAAACGGCGGGGGCCTACCACAATGAGCAGTTCTTC
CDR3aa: CAWSVPQTAGAYHNEQFF

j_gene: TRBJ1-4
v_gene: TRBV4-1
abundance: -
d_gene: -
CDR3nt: TGCGCCAGCAGCCAGACGCTTCCCGGGTCTGGTGAAAAACTGTTTTTT
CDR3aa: CASSQTLPGSGEKLFF

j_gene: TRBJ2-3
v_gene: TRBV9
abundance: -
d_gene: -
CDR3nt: TGTGCCAGCAGCGTCCCACGGGCGGGGGCTAGCGGAATCACAGATACGCAGTATTTT
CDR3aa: CASSVPRAGASGITDTQYF

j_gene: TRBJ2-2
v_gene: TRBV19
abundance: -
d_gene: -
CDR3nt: TGTGCCAGCCGCCCCAGGGCGCGCACCGGGGAGCTGTTTTTT
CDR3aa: CASRPRARTGELFF

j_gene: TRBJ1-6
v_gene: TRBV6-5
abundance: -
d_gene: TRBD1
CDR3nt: TGTGCCAGCACCAGGACAGGTGACAATAATTCACCCCTCCACTTT
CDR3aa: CASTRTGDNNSPLHF

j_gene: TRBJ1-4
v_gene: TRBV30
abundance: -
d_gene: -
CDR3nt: TGTGCCTGGAGTGTACGAACAGGGTTTGGGGAAAAACTGTTTTTT
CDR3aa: CAWSVRTGFGEKLFF

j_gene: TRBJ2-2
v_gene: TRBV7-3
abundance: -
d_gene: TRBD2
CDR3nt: TGTGCCAGCAGCCTGACTAGCGGGGTGGACACCGGGGAGCTGTTTTTT
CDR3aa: CASSLTSGVDTGELFF

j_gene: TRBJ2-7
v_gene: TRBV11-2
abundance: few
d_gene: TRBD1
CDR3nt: TGTGCCAGCAGCCGGGCGGGTGGGACAGGGGTATACGAGCAGTACTTC
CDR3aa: CASSRAGGTGVYEQYF

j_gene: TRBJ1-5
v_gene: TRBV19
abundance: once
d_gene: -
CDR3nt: TGTGCCAGTAGGGATTGGAGGGGTCCCTATGAGCCCCAGCATTTT
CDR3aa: CASRDWRGPYEPQHF

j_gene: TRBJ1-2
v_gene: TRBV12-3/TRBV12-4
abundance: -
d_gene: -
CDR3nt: TGTGCCAGCAGTGCGGGGGCAAAGGGCTACACCTTC
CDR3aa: CASSAGAKGYTF

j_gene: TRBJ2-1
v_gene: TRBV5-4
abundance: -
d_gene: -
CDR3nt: TGTGCCAGCAGCCCCCAGGGGGGATCCTACAATGAGCAGTTCTTC
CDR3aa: CASSPQGGSYNEQFF

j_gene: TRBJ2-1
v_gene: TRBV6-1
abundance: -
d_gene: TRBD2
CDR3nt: TGTGCCAGCAGTGAGGCTAGCGGGGGGGCCGTTGAGCAGTTCTTC
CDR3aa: CASSEASGGAVEQFF

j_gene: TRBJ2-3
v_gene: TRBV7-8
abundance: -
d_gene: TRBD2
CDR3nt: TGTGCCAGCAGCTTGGGGGGCGCGGGGGGAGATACGCAGTATTTT
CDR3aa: CASSLGGAGGDTQYF

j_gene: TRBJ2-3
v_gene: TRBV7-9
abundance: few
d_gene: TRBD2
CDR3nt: TGTGCCAGCAGCCCCGGGGGGAACTCTTATACGCAGTATTTT
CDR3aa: CASSPGGNSYTQYF

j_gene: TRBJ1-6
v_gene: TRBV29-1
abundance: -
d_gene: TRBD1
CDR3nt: TGCAGCGTCCGAGAAGGGGGCGCAAATAATTCACCCCTCCACTTT
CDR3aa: CSVREGGANNSPLHF

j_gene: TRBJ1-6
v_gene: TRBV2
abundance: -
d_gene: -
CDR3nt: TGTGCCAGCAACGGGGAGAAAAAGTCACCCCTCCACTTT
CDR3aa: CASNGEKKSPLHF

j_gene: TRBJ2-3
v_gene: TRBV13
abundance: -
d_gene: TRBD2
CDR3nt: TGTGCCAGCAGCTTTACTAGCGGGGCGCGGGGTGATACGCAGTATTTT
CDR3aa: CASSFTSGARGDTQYF

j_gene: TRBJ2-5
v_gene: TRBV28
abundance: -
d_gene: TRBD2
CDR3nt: TGTGCCAGCAGACGCTCTAGCGGGGGGGCGGAGACCCAGTACTTC
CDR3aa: CASRRSSGGAETQYF

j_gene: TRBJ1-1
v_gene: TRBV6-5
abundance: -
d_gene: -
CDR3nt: TGTGCCAGCAGTCCCGGGACACGTCGAGCTTTCTTT
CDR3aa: CASSPGTRRAFF

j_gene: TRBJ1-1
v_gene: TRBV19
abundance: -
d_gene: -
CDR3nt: TGTGCCAGTAGTATAATCCCTACTACAGGGTACACTGAAGCTTTCTTT
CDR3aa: CASSIIPTTGYTEAFF

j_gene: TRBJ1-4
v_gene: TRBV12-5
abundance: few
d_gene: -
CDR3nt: TGTGCTAGTGGTTCGCGCCTGTGGGGGACACCTAATGAAAAACTGTTTTTT
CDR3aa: CASGSRLWGTPNEKLFF

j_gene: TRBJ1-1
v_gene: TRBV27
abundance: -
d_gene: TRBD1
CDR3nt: TGTGCCAGCAGCGGGACAGGGGAAGCTTTCTTT
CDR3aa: CASSGTGEAFF

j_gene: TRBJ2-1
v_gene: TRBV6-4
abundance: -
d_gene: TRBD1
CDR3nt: TGTGCCAGCCCGGGACAGGGGGACCATGAGCAGTTCTTC
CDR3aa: CASPGQGDHEQFF

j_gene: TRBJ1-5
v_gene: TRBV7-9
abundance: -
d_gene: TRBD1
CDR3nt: TGTGCCAGCAGCCGACAGGGGAGTCAGCCCCAGCATTTT
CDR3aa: CASSRQGSQPQHF

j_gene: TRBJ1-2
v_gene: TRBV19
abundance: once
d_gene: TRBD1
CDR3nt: TGTGCCAGTAGTATCTCCGGGACAGGGGGCGCGGGGGGCTACACCTTC
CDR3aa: CASSISGTGGAGGYTF

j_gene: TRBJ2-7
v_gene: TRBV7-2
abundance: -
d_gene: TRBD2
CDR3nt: TGTGCCAGCAGCCCGACTAGCGGGGCTTCCTACGAGCAGTACTTC
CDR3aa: CASSPTSGASYEQYF

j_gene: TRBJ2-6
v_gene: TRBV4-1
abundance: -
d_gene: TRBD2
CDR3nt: TGCGCCAGCAGCCAAGTTGGGACGGGACTATTCTCTGGGGCCAACGTCCTGACTTTC
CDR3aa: CASSQVGTGLFSGANVLTF

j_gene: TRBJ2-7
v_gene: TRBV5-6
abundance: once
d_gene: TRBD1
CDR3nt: TGTGCCAGCAGCTTGGGGGACAGTCTTTCCTACGAGCAGTACTTC
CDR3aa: CASSLGDSLSYEQYF

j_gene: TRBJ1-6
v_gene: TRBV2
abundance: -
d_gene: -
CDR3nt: TGTGCCAGCGGGGCCCCCTCACCCCTCCACTTT
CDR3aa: CASGAPSPLHF

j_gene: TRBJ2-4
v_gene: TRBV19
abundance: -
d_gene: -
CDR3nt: TGTGCCAGTAGTATACGGTCATTCGGGTTAGCCAAAAACATTCAGTACTTC
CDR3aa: CASSIRSFGLAKNIQYF

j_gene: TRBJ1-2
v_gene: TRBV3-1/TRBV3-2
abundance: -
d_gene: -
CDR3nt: TGTGCCAGCAGCCAAGAGGTCCTCGGGGTCACCGCCTTC
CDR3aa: CASSQEVLGVTAF

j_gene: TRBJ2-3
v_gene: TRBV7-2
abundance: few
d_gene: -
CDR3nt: TGTGCCAGCAGCTTGTCCCAGACAGATACGCAGTATTTT
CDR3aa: CASSLSQTDTQYF

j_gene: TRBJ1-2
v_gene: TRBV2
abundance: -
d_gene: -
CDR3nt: TGTGCCAGCAGGCCCAGACAGAATACCAACTATGGCTACACCTTC
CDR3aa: CASRPRQNTNYGYTF

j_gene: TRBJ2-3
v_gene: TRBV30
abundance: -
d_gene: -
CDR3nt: TGTGCCTGGAGCCTAGGGGCCCCTGGGACGCAGTATTTT
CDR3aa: CAWSLGAPGTQYF

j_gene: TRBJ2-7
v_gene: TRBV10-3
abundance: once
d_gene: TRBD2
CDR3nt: TGTGCCATCAGTGAGAGGAGGACTAGCGGGGGGAAAGACGAGCAGTACTTC
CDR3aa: CAISERRTSGGKDEQYF

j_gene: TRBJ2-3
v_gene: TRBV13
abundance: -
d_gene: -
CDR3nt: TGTGCCAGCAGCCCGGGTAGAGGTACGCAGTATTTT
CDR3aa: CASSPGRGTQYF

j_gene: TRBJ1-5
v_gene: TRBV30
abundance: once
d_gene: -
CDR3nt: TGTGCCTGGAGTTCGGGGGGATGGGGCGGTCAGCCCCAGCATTTT
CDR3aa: CAWSSGGWGGQPQHF